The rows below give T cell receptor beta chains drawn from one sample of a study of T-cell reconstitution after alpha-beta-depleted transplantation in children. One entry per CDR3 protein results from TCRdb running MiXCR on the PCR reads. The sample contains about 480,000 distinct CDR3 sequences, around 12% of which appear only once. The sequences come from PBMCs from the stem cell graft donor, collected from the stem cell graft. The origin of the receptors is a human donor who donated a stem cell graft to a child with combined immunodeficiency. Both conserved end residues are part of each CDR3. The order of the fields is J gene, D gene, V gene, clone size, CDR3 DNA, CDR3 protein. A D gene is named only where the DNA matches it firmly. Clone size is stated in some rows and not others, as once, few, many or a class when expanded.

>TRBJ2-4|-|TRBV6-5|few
TGTGCCACCGGGTCCGCCAAAAACATTCAGTACTTC
CATGSAKNIQYF
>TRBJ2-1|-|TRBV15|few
TGTGCCACCAGCAGAGATGGGGGTACGGGCTCGGATGAGCAGTTCTTC
CATSRDGGTGSDEQFF
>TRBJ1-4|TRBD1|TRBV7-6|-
TGTGCCAGCAGCTTAGATGGGACAGGGGTTGAAAAACTGTTTTTT
CASSLDGTGVEKLFF
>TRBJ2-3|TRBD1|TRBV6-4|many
TGTGCCAGCAGTGACTCGATGCAGGGGGTGCAGTATTTT
CASSDSMQGVQYF
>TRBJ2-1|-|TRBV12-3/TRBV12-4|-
TGTGCCAGCAGCTCGCTGGGAGGTGAGCAGTTCTTC
CASSSLGGEQFF
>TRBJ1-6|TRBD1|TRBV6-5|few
TGTGCCAGCAGTTACTCACCAGGGGGCGTGAATTCACCCCTCCACTTT
CASSYSPGGVNSPLHF
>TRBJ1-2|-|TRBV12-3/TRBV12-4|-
TGTGCCAGCAGTCAACCCGGACAGCCGCCTAATGGCTACACCTTC
CASSQPGQPPNGYTF
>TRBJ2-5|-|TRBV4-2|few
TGTGCCAGCAGCTTTGATGGGCGAGAGACCCAGTACTTC
CASSFDGRETQYF
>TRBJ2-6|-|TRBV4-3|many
TGCGCCAGCAGCCAAGAAGAGGGCTCTGGGGCCAACGTCCTGACTTTC
CASSQEEGSGANVLTF
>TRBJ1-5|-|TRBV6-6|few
TGTGCCAGTATGGGCACCCGATCCCCCCAGCATTTT
CASMGTRSPQHF
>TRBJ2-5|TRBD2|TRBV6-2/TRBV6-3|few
TGTGCCAGCAGTTACCTGCGGGAGAGCCAAGAGACCCAGTACTTC
CASSYLRESQETQYF
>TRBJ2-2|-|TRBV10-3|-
TGTGCCATCAGCGCCCGTGAGACCGGGGAGCTGTTTTTT
CAISARETGELFF
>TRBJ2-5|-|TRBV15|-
TGTGCCACCAGCAGAGACCCACGCATAGCCGTTCAAGAGACCCAGTACTTC
CATSRDPRIAVQETQYF
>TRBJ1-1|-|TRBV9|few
TGTGCCAGCAGCGGGCCTCCGACGAACACTGAAGCTTTCTTT
CASSGPPTNTEAFF
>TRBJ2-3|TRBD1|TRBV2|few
TGTGCCAGCAGCCGACAGGGGGCTGTCGGCACAGATACGCAGTATTTT
CASSRQGAVGTDTQYF
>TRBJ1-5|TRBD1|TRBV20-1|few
TGCAGTGCTACCCCGGGACAGGGTATTCAGCCCCAGCATTTT
CSATPGQGIQPQHF
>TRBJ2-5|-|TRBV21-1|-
TGTGCCAGCACCACCGGGACAGGGATTCTTTGTTGGGGAGAGACCCAGTACTTC
CASTTGTGILCWGETQYF
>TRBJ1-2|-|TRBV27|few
TGTGCCAGCAGACTGACAGGATTGGGCGCTTATGGCTACACCTTC
CASRLTGLGAYGYTF